What follows describes a single T cell receptor (beta chain). Method: immunoSEQ multiplex PCR; TCRdb's copy keeps in-frame clones and lacks some. This table holds tens of thousands of clones, almost 95% found once. The sample belongs to a study of T cell changes during pregnancy in multiple sclerosis. The TCR was taken from a female donor with multiple sclerosis, enrolled in a pregnancy study. The sequences come from CD8+ T cells from peripheral blood mononuclear cells, collected in the first trimester of pregnancy.

CDR3 sequence (DNA): TGCGCCAGCAGCCTCAGTTCGTTGATGAACACTGAAGCTTTCTTT. Protein sequence: CASSLSSLMNTEAFF. This chain links TRBV5-1 with TRBJ1-1; D call uncertain. Germline values: CDR1 SGHRS, CDR2 YFSETQ. Trimming cost V 4 bases and J 0 bases, with 13 bases left between them. The CDR3 is made up of 15 amino acids.